These T cell receptor beta chains were read from a single sample in a study of immune heterogeneity within non-small cell lung tumors. Each CDR3 protein is one row after TCRdb ran MiXCR on the multiplex PCR reads. The sample includes 30,000 to 40,000 distinct CDR3 sequences, less than 35% of them seen just once. Sequences were obtained from lung tumor tissue. The source is a man between 40 and 49 years old with non-small cell lung cancer. Each CDR3 is given with its conserved first and last residue. The D gene is left open where the match is weak. Size is omitted from some rows. Given values are once, few, many or a class for expanded clones.

TRBD1 many TRBJ1-6 TRBV9 CASSVLGTDSPLHF TGTGCCAGCAGCGTTTTGGGGACAGATTCACCCCTCCACTTT
NA NA TRBJ1-5 TRBV10-2 CASSLAGDQPQHF TGCGCCAGCAGCTTAGCCGGGGATCAGCCCCAGCATTTT
NA NA TRBJ2-7 TRBV29-1 CSVGIAQRGTEQYF TGCAGCGTAGGTATAGCGCAACGAGGAACCGAGCAGTACTTC
NA many TRBJ1-5 TRBV12-3/TRBV12-4 CASTLGGGQPQHF TGTGCCAGCACCTTAGGGGGAGGGCAGCCCCAGCATTTT
NA many TRBJ2-2 TRBV19 CATSTNWDTGELFF TGTGCCACCTCGACTAACTGGGACACCGGGGAGCTGTTTTTT
NA many TRBJ1-3 TRBV10-3 CAIGGVGSSGNTIYF TGTGCCATCGGGGGAGTGGGGAGCTCTGGAAACACCATATATTTT
NA many TRBJ2-2 TRBV3-1 CASSLGTPSNTGELFF TGTGCCAGCAGCCTAGGGACTCCATCAAACACCGGGGAGCTGTTTTTT
NA few TRBJ2-3 TRBV5-4 CASGPRVKGGDTQYF TGTGCCAGCGGGCCGCGAGTAAAAGGTGGAGATACGCAGTATTTT
NA NA TRBJ2-5 TRBV3-1 CASSPLLASETQYF TGTGCCAGCAGCCCGCTTCTAGCATCCGAGACCCAGTACTTC
NA medium-sized TRBJ2-2 TRBV5-1 CASSLSGSNTGELFF TGCGCCAGCAGCTTAAGCGGGTCGAACACCGGGGAGCTGTTTTTT
NA few TRBJ2-2 TRBV5-5 CASSSDLNTGELFF TGTGCCAGCAGCTCCGACTTGAACACCGGGGAGCTGTTTTTT
NA many TRBJ1-2 TRBV6-1 CASSEEGRNGYTF TGTGCCAGCAGTGAAGAGGGGCGTAATGGCTACACCTTC
NA few TRBJ2-1 TRBV14 CASSLGNYNEQFF TGTGCCAGCAGCTTGGGAAATTACAATGAGCAGTTCTTC
TRBD1 many TRBJ1-1 TRBV20-1 CSAESTGGTEAFF TGCAGTGCGGAGTCAACAGGGGGCACTGAAGCTTTCTTT
TRBD2 many TRBJ2-2 TRBV4-3 CASSQDLSTSGRSSTGELFF TGCGCCAGCAGCCAAGATCTGTCGACTAGCGGGAGGTCGAGCACCGGGGAGCTGTTTTTT